A single sample is the source of the 28 T cell receptor beta chains below, sequenced in a study of PD-L1 blockade in urothelial cancer. Time point given: peripheral blood 6 weeks after treatment start. TCRdb's copy holds only in-frame clones and misses some; the assay was immunoSEQ multiplex PCR. Of tens of thousands of clones listed, around 87% were seen once; the top ten hold about 10%. Sequencing was performed on PBMCs, taken around atezolizumab (anti-PD-L1) treatment. The receptor source for this set is a man between 60 and 70 years old with urothelial cancer.

The chain carries TRBV4-3 and TRBJ1-1; TRBD1 is a possible D gene (6 bases). Trimming removed 0 bases from V and 3 bases from J, with 20 bases in between. In germline, CDR1 is LGHNA, CDR2 YSLEER. The CDR3 consists of 18 residues. The CDR3 DNA reads as TGCGCCAGCAGCCAAGATTACGCGCGGCCACAGGGAGACACTGAAGCTTTCTTT. It codes for CASSQDYARPQGDTEAFF.

The chain carries TRBV7-2 and TRBJ2-2; 13 bases map to TRBD2. Germline CDR1 reads SGHTA; CDR2 reads FQGNSA. Trimming cost V 7 bases and J 2 bases; bases outside gene matches: 7. This CDR3 spans 17 amino acids. CDR3 sequence reads: CASNKGLAGSNTGELFF. The CDR3 DNA sequence: TGTGCCAGCAATAAGGGACTAGCGGGGTCTAACACCGGGGAGCTGTTTTTT.

The DNA of the CDR3 is TGTGCCAGCAGTGAAGCCAGGGGGTTCGGCAATCAGCCCCAGCATTTT. Translated: CASSEARGFGNQPQHF. The chain joins TRBV6-1 to TRBJ1-5, with 7 positions matching TRBD1. After removal of 0 bases from V and 2 bases from J, the junction contained 4 bases not matched to a gene. CDR3 size: 16 residues. In germline, CDR1 is MNHNS, CDR2 SASEGT.

V is TRBV7-2 and J is TRBJ2-1, with a tentative D call TRBD1 (6 bases). Germline V lookup: CDR1 SGHTA, CDR2 FQGNSA. There are 11 residues in the CDR3. Trimming shortened V by 6 bases and J by 8 bases, and 8 bases separated the two germline ends. The CDR3 protein is CASRDSDEQFF. DNA of the CDR3: TGTGCCAGCAGGGACAGTGATGAGCAGTTCTTC.

This clone was seen more than once but under ten times. The chain couples TRBV6-5 to TRBJ1-2; 8 bases align to TRBD1. Germline values: CDR1 MNHEY, CDR2 SVGAGI. V shed 6 bases and J 7 bases; nucleotides not matched to a gene: 10. The CDR3 length is 14 residues. This chain's CDR3 is CASRRHGQGAGYTF. In DNA form, the CDR3 reads TGTGCCAGCAGACGCCACGGACAGGGTGCTGGCTACACCTTC.

V is TRBV5-6 and J is TRBJ1-2, with 9 bases matching TRBD1. Germline V gene lookup returns CDR1 SGHDT and CDR2 YYEEEE. CDR3 length equals 14 residues. V lost 4 bases, J lost 3 bases, and 4 bases stayed unmatched. The CDR3 protein is CASSRTGAHYGYTF. CDR3 DNA sequence: TGTGCCAGCAGCCGGACAGGGGCCCACTATGGCTACACCTTC.

V usage is TRBV21-1 and J usage is TRBJ1-5; TRBD1, the table's D call, lacks a check against the DNA. TRBV21-1 is a documented pseudogene. This CDR3 comprises 14 residues. Here the CDR3 reads CASSNWDRGPPQHF. The CDR3 DNA reads TGTGCCAGCAGCAACTGGGACAGGGGGCCGCCCCAGCATTTT.

The chain joins TRBV18 to TRBJ2-7; 9 bases match TRBD1. Germline V CDR1 and CDR2: KGHSH, LQKENI. The CDR3 is made up of 16 amino acids. V trimming: 4 bases; J trimming: 3 bases; junction bases outside the gene matches: 10. This CDR3 reads CASSLLQGAVDYEQYF. CDR3 in DNA: TGTGCCAGCTCACTCCTACAGGGGGCTGTAGACTACGAGCAGTACTTC.

This clone has a handful of counts. The chain joins TRBV4-2 to TRBJ2-5; TRBD2 agrees at 7 bases. CDR3 length equals 15 residues. Germline CDR1 LGHNA, CDR2 YNFKEQ. V lost 0 bases and J lost 5; bases outside the gene matches: 6. The CDR3 spells CASSQDLGGLETQYF. For the CDR3, the DNA is TGTGCCAGCAGCCAAGATCTGGGAGGGCTGGAGACCCAGTACTTC.

This chain uses TRBV7-3 with TRBJ2-1, with D maybe TRBD2 (6 bases). Between the trimmed V and J ends, which lost 3 bases and 9 bases, there was a span of 12 bases. CDR3 length equals 13 residues. In germline, CDR1 is SGHTA, CDR2 FQGTGA. CDR3 in amino acids: CASSFGGVGEQFF. The CDR3 DNA is TGTGCCAGCAGCTTTGGAGGGGTCGGTGAGCAGTTCTTC.

This chain links TRBV30 with TRBJ2-7; D remains ambiguous. The V and J ends lost 4 bases and 0 bases respectively, with 7 bases between them. CDR3 length: 12 residues. Germline assignment: CDR1 GTSNPN and CDR2 SVGIG (reference sequence). CDR3 sequence (DNA): TGTGCCTGGATGGGCAGCTCCTACGAGCAGTACTTC. Translating it yields CAWMGSSYEQYF.

The chain joins TRBV7-2 to TRBJ2-7; D uncertain. V dropped 6 bases and J dropped 4 bases, with 7 bases sitting between them. CDR1 and CDR2 (germline): SGHTA, FQGNSA. This CDR3 is 11 amino acids long. This chain's CDR3 is CASRSVYEQYF. DNA for the CDR3: TGTGCCAGCAGGAGTGTTTACGAGCAGTACTTC.

For the CDR3, the DNA is TGCGCCAGCAGCTTTGGCGGGGTCGAGCAGTACTTC. Encoded protein: CASSFGGVEQYF. The V call is TRBV5-1, the J call TRBJ2-7, with D possibly TRBD2 on 6 matching bases. The CDR3 contains 12 residues. Per the germline V gene, CDR1 is SGHRS and CDR2 is YFSETQ. V was shortened by 2 bases and J by 6 bases, with 9 bases between the two germline ends.

The rearrangement uses TRBV18 and TRBJ1-3, with a weak D call TRBD1 (6 bases). Germline V gene sequence: CDR1 KGHSH, CDR2 LQKENI. Between the trimmed V and J ends, which lost 3 bases and 3 bases, there was a span of 12 bases. The CDR3 totals 15 residues. In DNA, the CDR3 is TGTGCCAGCTCACCGACGGGACAAGATGGAAACACCATATATTTT. It translates to CASSPTGQDGNTIYF.

The V call is TRBV28, the J call TRBJ2-5, with D maybe TRBD1 (6 bases). Germline V lookup: CDR1 MDHEN, CDR2 SYDVKM. The CDR3 contains 17 residues. V lost 8 bases and J 0 bases, leaving 22 bases between the germline ends. The DNA for the CDR3 is TGTGCCAGCCGAAACCACCGGACAGCAAAGTACCAAGAGACCCAGTACTTC. Translated: CASRNHRTAKYQETQYF.

This rearrangement joins TRBV9 to TRBJ2-1, with a possible D match to TRBD1 (5 bases). V was shortened by 0 bases and J by 6 bases, with 7 bases between the two germline ends. CDR3 length: 13 residues. The germline CDR1 and CDR2 sequences are SGDLS and YYNGEE. The chain's CDR3 is CASSVGQFNEQFF. The DNA for the CDR3 is TGTGCCAGCAGCGTAGGACAGTTCAATGAGCAGTTCTTC. The full variable domain, rest sourced from reference TRBV9 and TRBJ2-1, is DSGVTQTPKHLITATGQRVTLRCSPRSGDLSVYWYQQSLDQGLQFLIQYYNGEERAKGNILERFSAQQFPDLHSELNLSSLELGDSALYFCASSVGQFNEQFFGPGTRLTVL.

This chain uses TRBV14 with TRBJ2-3; 10 positions agree with TRBD2. V was pared by 0 bases and J by 2 bases, with 11 bases of the junction left unmatched. The CDR3 runs to 19 residues. Germline CDR1 and CDR2: SGHDN and FVKESK. The CDR3 loop is CASSQDQYSSGGATDTQYF. The CDR3 bases are TGTGCCAGCAGCCAAGATCAGTATTCGAGCGGGGGGGCCACAGATACGCAGTATTTT.

The chain couples TRBV2 to TRBJ2-7; 10 positions agree with TRBD1. The junction had 4 bases not matched to a gene; V was cut back by 2 bases and J by 0 bases. CDR3 size: 16 residues. Germline V gene data show CDR1 as SNHLY and CDR2 as FYNNEI. The chain's CDR3 is CASSERTGGSSYEQYF. The CDR3, as DNA: TGTGCCAGCAGTGAAAGGACAGGGGGGAGCTCCTACGAGCAGTACTTC. The full variable domain, its missing parts supplied by reference TRBV2 and TRBJ2-7, is EPEVTQTPSHQVTQMGQEVILRCVPISNHLYFYWYRQILGQKVEFLVSFYNNEISEKSEIFDDQFSVERPDGSNFTLKIRSTKLEDSAMYFCASSERTGGSSYEQYFGPGTRLTVT.

This clone appeared once. This chain links TRBV6-1 with TRBJ2-5; maybe TRBD2 (6 bases). Germline CDR1 MNHNS, CDR2 SASEGT. CDR3 length equals 14 residues. V lost 5 bases and J 2 bases, leaving 12 bases between the germline ends. Written as DNA, the CDR3 is TGTGCCAGCAGTTCCCGGGACTTTCAAGAGACCCAGTACTTC. Its translation is CASSSRDFQETQYF.

This clone has just a few counts. This sequence joins TRBV5-6 and TRBJ2-3, with D unclear. Per the germline V gene, CDR1 is SGHDT and CDR2 is YYEEEE. The ends were cut back, 1 base at V and 1 base at J, with 7 bases in the middle. The CDR3 contains 14 residues. CDR3 sequence: CASSLFEGTDTQYF. DNA of the CDR3: TGTGCCAGCAGCTTGTTTGAGGGCACAGATACGCAGTATTTT.

This chain links TRBV5-6 with TRBJ2-7; no clear D gene. Germline V lookup: CDR1 SGHDT, CDR2 YYEEEE. With 1 base removed from V and 5 bases from J, the gap between germline ends came to 4 bases. The CDR3 is 11 amino acids. CDR3 nucleotide sequence: TGTGCCAGCAGCTTGACGGACGAGCAGTACTTC. Translating it yields CASSLTDEQYF. Complete variable domain (other parts from reference TRBV5-6 and TRBJ2-7): DAGVTQSPTHLIKTRGQQVTLRCSPKSGHDTVSWYQQALGQGPQFIFQYYEEEERQRGNFPDRFSGHQFPNYSSELNVNALLLGDSALYLCASSLTDEQYFGPGTRLTVT.

The rearrangement joins TRBV11-2 to TRBJ2-1; 8 bases fit TRBD1. From germline, CDR1 is SGHAT and CDR2 FQNNGV. This CDR3 is built from 17 residues. J was trimmed by 1 base and V by 2 bases; bases with no gene match: 7. The CDR3 spells CASSLTTGVGSYNEQFF. CDR3 sequence (DNA): TGTGCCAGCAGCTTAACGACAGGGGTGGGGTCCTACAATGAGCAGTTCTTC.

The gene calls are TRBV6-1 and TRBJ1-3; D unresolved. The V end was cut by 2 bases, the J end by 0 bases, with 8 bases between. Looked up from germline, CDR1 is MNHNS and CDR2 is SASEGT. The CDR3 spans 15 residues. The CDR3 nucleotides read TGTGCCAGCAGTGAACAGGCGCACTCTGGAAACACCATATATTTT. The encoded protein is CASSEQAHSGNTIYF.

The rearrangement links TRBV5-1 to TRBJ2-7, with D hard to call. The CDR3 extends over 14 amino acids. Per the germline V gene, CDR1 is SGHRS and CDR2 is YFSETQ. Trimming cost V 0 bases and J 5 bases, with 12 bases left between them. The CDR3 bases are TGCGCCAGCAGCTTGGCCCCGCAGAATAACGAGCAGTACTTC. It encodes CASSLAPQNNEQYF.

This sequence joins TRBV9 and TRBJ1-2, with 8 bases matching TRBD1. This CDR3 has 16 amino acids. The J segment lost 0 bases and the V segment lost 2 bases, leaving 6 bases of the junction unmatched. CDR1 SGDLS and CDR2 YYNGEE come from the germline V gene. CDR3 region: CASSVGTGFTNYGYTF. CDR3 DNA: TGTGCCAGCAGCGTGGGGACAGGATTCACTAACTATGGCTACACCTTC.

The CDR3 nucleotides read TGTGCCAGCAACCCCTCGGGGGGTCTCGTTCAGTACTTC. Protein sequence: CASNPSGGLVQYF. V gene TRBV6-5 combines with J gene TRBJ2-4, with 7 bases lining up with TRBD2. The V gene's germline CDR1 is MNHEY and CDR2 SVGAGI. CDR3 size: 13 residues. J was trimmed by 11 bases and V by 7 bases; bases with no gene match: 11.

V gene TRBV7-8 combines with J gene TRBJ2-3, with a possible D match to TRBD1 (6 bases). Per germline, CDR1 SGHVS and CDR2 FQNEAQ. This CDR3 contains 14 residues. V lost 1 base and J 6 bases, leaving 11 bases between the germline ends. CDR3 DNA: TGTGCCAGCAGCTTAGGGACAGTCTGGGATACGCAGTATTTT. Amino acids: CASSLGTVWDTQYF.

V is TRBV7-6 and J is TRBJ1-6; TRBD1 agrees at 10 bases. Germline-derived CDR1 and CDR2 are SGHVS and FNYEAQ. V shed 8 bases, J shed 8 bases, and the junction held 6 bases outside the gene matches. This CDR3 has 14 amino acids. This CDR3 is CASGDRGHDSPLHF. DNA of the CDR3: TGTGCCAGCGGCGACAGGGGGCACGATTCACCCCTCCACTTT.